This T cell receptor beta chain was retrieved from a study of tumor and adjacent non-tumor tissue in lung cancer. The library came from three nested PCR rounds adapted from ARM-PCR protocols. One entry per CDR3 protein results from TCRdb running MiXCR on the multiplex PCR reads. The sample lists roughly 74,000 distinct CDR3 sequences; around 80% were seen once. Concerning this clonotype: Germline is not matched at one junction end, which may reflect a read error.

Germline CDR1 and CDR2: MNHEY and SVGAGI. The CDR3 covers 15 residues. RNA was extracted from bulk tissue without any cell sorting. Distant lung tissue was collected more than 3 cm away from the tumor edge. The receptor comes from a man between 70 and 80 years old with non-small cell lung cancer. Material for sequencing was distant non-tumor lung tissue. The chain has TRBV6-5 and TRBJ1-6; D perhaps matches TRBD1 (5 bases). The CDR3 DNA reads as TGTGCCAGCAGAACCCACCAGGACAAAAATTCAACCCTCCACTTT. It codes for CASRTHQDKNSTLHF.